The clone carrying this T cell receptor beta chain was detected ten times or more. This record belongs to a study of T-cell reconstitution after alpha-beta-depleted transplantation in children. As it was prepared, the TCRbeta library received unique molecular identifiers. Using its own MiXCR run on the PCR reads, TCRdb lists one record per CDR3 protein. The data hold 250,000 to 300,000 distinct CDR3 sequences, with about a tenth observed a single time. Per the germline V gene, CDR1 is LGHNA and CDR2 is YNFKEQ. Losses at the gene ends were 3 bases for V and 5 bases for J; bases not matched to a gene: 3. This CDR3 contains 13 residues.

The sequence was obtained from a boy younger than two with acute myeloid leukemia, due to receive a stem cell transplant. The material sequenced was PBMCs, taken before TCRalphabeta/CD19-depleted stem cell transplant. The rearrangement links TRBV4-2 to TRBJ2-7, with 8 positions matching TRBD2. The CDR3 reads CASSQTSADEQYF. The CDR3 DNA follows: TGTGCCAGCAGCCAGACTAGCGCGGACGAGCAGTACTTC.